The clone carrying this TCR beta chain was detected a few times. Its antigen is still unknown. The data were taken from a study of T cells after posttransplantation cyclophosphamide. Study-wide points: TRB clonality was highly associated with recipient CMV seropositivity and reactivation. Donor-recipient repertoire similarity was low at 1-2 months, rising over year one. Blood and skin or GI T cell repertoires showed limited TRB overlap.

This related bone marrow graft donor gave peripheral blood on the day of marrow donation. Clones were read by immunoSEQ multiplex PCR, and TCRdb kept only the in-frame ones, dropping some. The sample includes about 13,000 clones, over 75% of them seen just once. V lost 5 bases to trimming and J lost 1 base; unmatched junction nucleotides: 16. This CDR3 is 18 amino acids long. Germline loops: CDR1 SGHTA, CDR2 FQGNSA. The specimen was memory CD4+ T cells sorted from PBMCs. The chain uses TRBV7-2 and TRBJ1-1; 7 bases are a match to TRBD1. The source is a man aged 50 to 60 in good health, CMV-negative, and a related stem cell transplant donor. CDR3 DNA sequence: TGTGCCAGCAGCCCGAGAGGCTTTACAGGGGCGGGGAACACTGAAGCTTTCTTT. The encoded protein is CASSPRGFTGAGNTEAFF.